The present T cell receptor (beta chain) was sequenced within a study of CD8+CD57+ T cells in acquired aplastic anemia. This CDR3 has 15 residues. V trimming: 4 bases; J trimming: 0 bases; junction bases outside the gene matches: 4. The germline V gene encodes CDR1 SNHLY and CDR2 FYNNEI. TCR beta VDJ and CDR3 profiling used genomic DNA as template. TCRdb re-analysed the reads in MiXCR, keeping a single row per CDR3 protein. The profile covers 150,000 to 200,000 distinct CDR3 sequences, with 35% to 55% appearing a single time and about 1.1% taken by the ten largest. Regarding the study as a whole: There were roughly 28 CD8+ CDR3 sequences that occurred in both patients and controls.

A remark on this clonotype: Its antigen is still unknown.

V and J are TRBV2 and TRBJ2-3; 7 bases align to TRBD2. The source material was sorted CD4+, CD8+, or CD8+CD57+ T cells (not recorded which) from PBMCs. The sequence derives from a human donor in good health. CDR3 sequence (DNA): TGTGCCAGCAGTGTTCTAGCGGCTAGCACAGATACGCAGTATTTT. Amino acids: CASSVLAASTDTQYF.